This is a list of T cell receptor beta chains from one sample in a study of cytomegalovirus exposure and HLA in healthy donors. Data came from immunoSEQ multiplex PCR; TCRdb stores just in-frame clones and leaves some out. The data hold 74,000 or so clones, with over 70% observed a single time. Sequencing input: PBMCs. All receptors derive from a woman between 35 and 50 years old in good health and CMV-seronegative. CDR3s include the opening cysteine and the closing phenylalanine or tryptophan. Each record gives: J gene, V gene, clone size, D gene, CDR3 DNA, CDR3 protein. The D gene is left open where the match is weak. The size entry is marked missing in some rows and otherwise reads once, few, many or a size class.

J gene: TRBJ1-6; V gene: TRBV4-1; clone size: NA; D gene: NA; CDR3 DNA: TGCGCCAGCAGCCAAGAGAGGAGCTCCTATAATTCACCCCTCCACTTT; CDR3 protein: CASSQERSSYNSPLHF
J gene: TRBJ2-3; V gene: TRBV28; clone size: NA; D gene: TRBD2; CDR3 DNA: TGTGCCAGCAGTTTGGGACTACCGGCCGATACGCAGTATTTT; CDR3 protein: CASSLGLPADTQYF
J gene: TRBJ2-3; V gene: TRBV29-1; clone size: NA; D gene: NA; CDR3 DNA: TGCAGCGTTGAATGGCAGAGCACAGATACGCAGTATTTT; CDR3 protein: CSVEWQSTDTQYF
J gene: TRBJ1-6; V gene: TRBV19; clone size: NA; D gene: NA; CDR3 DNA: TGTGCCAGTAGTCTACAGGGAAGTAAGGGTTCACCCCTCCACTTT; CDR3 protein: CASSLQGSKGSPLHF
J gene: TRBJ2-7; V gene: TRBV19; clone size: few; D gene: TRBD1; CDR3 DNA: TGTGCCAGTAGTACACAATCGACAGGGGGCTACGAGCAGTACTTC; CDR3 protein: CASSTQSTGGYEQYF
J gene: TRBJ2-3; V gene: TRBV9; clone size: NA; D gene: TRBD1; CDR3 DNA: TGTGCCAGCAGCACCCGGACAGGGTCTAGCACAGATACGCAGTATTTT; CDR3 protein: CASSTRTGSSTDTQYF
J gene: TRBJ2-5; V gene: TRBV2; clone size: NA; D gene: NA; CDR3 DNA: TGTGCCAGCACCAAAAACGGGGGAGAGACCCAGTACTTC; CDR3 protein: CASTKNGGETQYF
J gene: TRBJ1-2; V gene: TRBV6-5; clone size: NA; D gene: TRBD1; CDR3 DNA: TGTGCCAGCAGACCGGGACAGAACTATGGCTACACCTTC; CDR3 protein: CASRPGQNYGYTF
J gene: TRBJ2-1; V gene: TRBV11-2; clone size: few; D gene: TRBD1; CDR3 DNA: TGTGCCAGCATCCAGGGGACAGGACTATACAATGAGCAGTTCTTC; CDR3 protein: CASIQGTGLYNEQFF
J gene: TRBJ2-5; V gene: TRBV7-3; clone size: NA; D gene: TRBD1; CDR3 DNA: TGTGCCAGCAGCTTGGCCGACAGGGGCGGCCAAGAGACCCAGTACTTC; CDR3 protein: CASSLADRGGQETQYF
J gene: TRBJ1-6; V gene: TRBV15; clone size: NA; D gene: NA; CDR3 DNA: TGTGCCACCAGCAGATCCAGGGAAGGTAGTTCACCCCTCCACTTT; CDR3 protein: CATSRSREGSSPLHF
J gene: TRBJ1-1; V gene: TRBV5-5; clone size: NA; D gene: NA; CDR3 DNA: TGTGCCAGCAGCTGGACAGCCTTAAACACTGAAGCTTTCTTT; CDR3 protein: CASSWTALNTEAFF
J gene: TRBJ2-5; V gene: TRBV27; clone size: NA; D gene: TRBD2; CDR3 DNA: TGTGCCAGCAGGGCGGGGGTGGTAGAGACCCAGTACTTC; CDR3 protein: CASRAGVVETQYF
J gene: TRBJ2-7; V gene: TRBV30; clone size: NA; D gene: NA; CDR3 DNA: TGTGCCTGGGGGCATTACGAATCCTACGAGCAGTACTTC; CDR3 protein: CAWGHYESYEQYF
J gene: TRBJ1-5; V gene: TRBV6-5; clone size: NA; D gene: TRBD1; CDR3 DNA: TGTGCTAGCAGAGCCCCGGACAGGAGCAATCAGCCCCAGCATTTT; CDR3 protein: CASRAPDRSNQPQHF
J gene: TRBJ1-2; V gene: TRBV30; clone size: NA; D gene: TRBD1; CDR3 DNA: TGTGCCTGGAGTGTACCGGGACAGGGGTTCTATGGCTACACCTTC; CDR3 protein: CAWSVPGQGFYGYTF
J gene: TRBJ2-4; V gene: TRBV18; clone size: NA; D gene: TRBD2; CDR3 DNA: TGTGCCAGCTCACCACCTCAGGGACTAGCGGTCGTCAAAAACATTCAGTACTTC; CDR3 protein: CASSPPQGLAVVKNIQYF
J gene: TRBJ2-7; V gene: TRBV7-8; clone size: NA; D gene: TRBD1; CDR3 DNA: TGTGCCAGCAGCTCCAAGCAAAGACAGGGCGGCGAGCAGTACTTC; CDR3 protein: CASSSKQRQGGEQYF
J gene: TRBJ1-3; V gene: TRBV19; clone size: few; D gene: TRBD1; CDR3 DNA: TGTGCCAGTAGTGTTCGGGACAGTAGGATATCTGGAAACACCATATATTTT; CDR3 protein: CASSVRDSRISGNTIYF
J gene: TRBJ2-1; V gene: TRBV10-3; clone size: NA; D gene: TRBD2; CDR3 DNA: TGTGCCATCCAAGCGGGGAGGCAGGTTGAGCAGTTCTTC; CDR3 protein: CAIQAGRQVEQFF
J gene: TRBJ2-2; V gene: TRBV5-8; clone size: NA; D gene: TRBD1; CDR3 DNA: TGTGCCAGCAGCCGAGGGACAGCGAACACCGGGGAGCTGTTTTTT; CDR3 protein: CASSRGTANTGELFF
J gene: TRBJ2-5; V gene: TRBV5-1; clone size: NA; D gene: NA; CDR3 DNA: TGCGCCAGCAGCTTGAGACAGCAACCAGAGACCCAGTACTTC; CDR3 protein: CASSLRQQPETQYF
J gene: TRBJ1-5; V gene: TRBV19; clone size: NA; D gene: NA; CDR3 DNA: TGTGCCAGTGGCCCCCGGCCAGGGTATCAGCCCCAGCATTTT; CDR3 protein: CASGPRPGYQPQHF
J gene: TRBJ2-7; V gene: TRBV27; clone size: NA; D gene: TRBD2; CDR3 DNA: TGTGCCAGCAGTAAACCGGGACTAGGGATCTACGAGCAGTACTTC; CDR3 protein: CASSKPGLGIYEQYF
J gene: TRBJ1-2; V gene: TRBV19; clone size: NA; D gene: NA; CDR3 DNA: TGTGCCAGTAGCAAAGCACGGGAGGTCGGGGACTATGGCTACACCTTC; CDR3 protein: CASSKAREVGDYGYTF
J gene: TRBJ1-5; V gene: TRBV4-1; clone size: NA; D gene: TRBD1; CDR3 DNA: TGCGCCAGCAGCCGAGAAGGGGGACAGGCTCAGCCCCAGCATTTT; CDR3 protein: CASSREGGQAQPQHF
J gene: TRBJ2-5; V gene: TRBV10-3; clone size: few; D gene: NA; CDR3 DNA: TGTGCCATCAGCTGGACAGACCAAGAGACCCAGTACTTC; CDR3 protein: CAISWTDQETQYF
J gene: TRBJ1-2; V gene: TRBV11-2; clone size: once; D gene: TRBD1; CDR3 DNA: TGTGCCAGCAGCTTAGGACAGGGGGCGAGTAGGGGTGGCTACACCTTC; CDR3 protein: CASSLGQGASRGGYTF
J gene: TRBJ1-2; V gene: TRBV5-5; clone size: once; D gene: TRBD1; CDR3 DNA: TGTGCCAGCAGAATTCCGGGACAGGGACGTGGCTACACCTTC; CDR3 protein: CASRIPGQGRGYTF
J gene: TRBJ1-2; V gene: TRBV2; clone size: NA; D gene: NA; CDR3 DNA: TGTGCCAGCAACCCCAGACTTCATGGCTACACCTTC; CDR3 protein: CASNPRLHGYTF
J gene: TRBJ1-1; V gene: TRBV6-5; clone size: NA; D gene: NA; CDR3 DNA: TGTGCCAGCAGTTATCTATCAAACACTGAAGCTTTCTTT; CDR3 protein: CASSYLSNTEAFF
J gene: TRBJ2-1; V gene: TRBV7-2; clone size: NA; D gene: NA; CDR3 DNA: TGTGCCAGCAGCTTAAATTCGGGGACAAAGTACAATGAGCAGTTCTTC; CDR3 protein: CASSLNSGTKYNEQFF
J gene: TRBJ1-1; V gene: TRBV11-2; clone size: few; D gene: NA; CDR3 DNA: TGTGCCAGCAGCCCACAACAGGGGAACACTGAAGCTTTCTTT; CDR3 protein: CASSPQQGNTEAFF
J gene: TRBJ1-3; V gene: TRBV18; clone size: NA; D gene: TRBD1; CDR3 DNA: TGTGCCAGCTCACCACCCGGGACAGGTCCTGGAAACACCATATATTTT; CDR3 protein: CASSPPGTGPGNTIYF
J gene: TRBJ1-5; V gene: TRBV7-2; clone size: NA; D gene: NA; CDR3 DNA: TGTGCCAGCAGCTTATTAGGGGGTAATCAGCCCCAGCATTTT; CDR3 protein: CASSLLGGNQPQHF
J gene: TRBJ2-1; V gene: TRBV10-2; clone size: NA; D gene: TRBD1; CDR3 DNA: TGCGCCAGCAGTGAATCAGGGGGCTCCTACAATGAGCAGTTCTTC; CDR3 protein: CASSESGGSYNEQFF
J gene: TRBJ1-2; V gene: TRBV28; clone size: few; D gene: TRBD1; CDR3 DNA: TGTGCCAGCAGTCGAAACAGGGGGCGCGGCTATGGCTACACCTTC; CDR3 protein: CASSRNRGRGYGYTF
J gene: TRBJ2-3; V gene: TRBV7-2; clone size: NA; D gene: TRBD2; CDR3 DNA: TGTGCCAGCAGCTTAGCTGGGAGGGTCTTCACAGATACGCAGTATTTT; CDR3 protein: CASSLAGRVFTDTQYF
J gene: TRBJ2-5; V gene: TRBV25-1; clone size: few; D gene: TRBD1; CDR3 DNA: TGTGCCAGCAGTGATACCAGGGGGTCGAGGGTTTCGGGAGAGACCCAGTACTTC; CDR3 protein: CASSDTRGSRVSGETQYF
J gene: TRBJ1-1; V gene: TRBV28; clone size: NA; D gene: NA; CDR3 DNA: TGTGCCAGCAGTTTAAGTCTGGGGGGGACTGAAGCTTTCTTT; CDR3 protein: CASSLSLGGTEAFF
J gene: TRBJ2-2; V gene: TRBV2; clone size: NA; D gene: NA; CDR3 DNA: TGTGCCAGCACCCAATCGGGAGCGATAAACACCGGGGAGCTGTTTTTT; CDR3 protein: CASTQSGAINTGELFF
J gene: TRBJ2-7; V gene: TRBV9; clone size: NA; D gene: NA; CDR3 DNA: TGTGCCAGCAGCCTGGAGGGGGCAAACGAGCAGTACTTC; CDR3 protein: CASSLEGANEQYF
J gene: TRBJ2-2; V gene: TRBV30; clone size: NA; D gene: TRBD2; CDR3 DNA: TGTGCCTGGAGTCGACTAGCGCAGACCGGGGAGCTGTTTTTT; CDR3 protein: CAWSRLAQTGELFF
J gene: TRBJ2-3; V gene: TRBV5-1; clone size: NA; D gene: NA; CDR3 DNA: TGCGCCAGCAGCCCCCGGGGGGCCGATACGCAGTATTTT; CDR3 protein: CASSPRGADTQYF
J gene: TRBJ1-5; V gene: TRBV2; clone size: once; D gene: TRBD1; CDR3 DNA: TGTGCCAGCAGACATAGGACAGGGACAACGGATCAGCCCCAGCATTTT; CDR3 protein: CASRHRTGTTDQPQHF
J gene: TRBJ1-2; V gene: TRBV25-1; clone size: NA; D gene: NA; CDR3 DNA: TGTGCCAGCAGTGACGGCTATGGCTACACCTTC; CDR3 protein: CASSDGYGYTF
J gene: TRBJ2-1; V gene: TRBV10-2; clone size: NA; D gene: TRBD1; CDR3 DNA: TGCGCCAGCAGCAGACAGGGTTCAACTACGGGGCTCTACAATGAGCAGTTCTTC; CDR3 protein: CASSRQGSTTGLYNEQFF
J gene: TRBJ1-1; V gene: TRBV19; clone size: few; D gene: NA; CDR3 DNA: TGTGCCAGTAGTATAAGGTCGAGTGGGGACTTGAACACTGAAGCTTTCTTT; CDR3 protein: CASSIRSSGDLNTEAFF
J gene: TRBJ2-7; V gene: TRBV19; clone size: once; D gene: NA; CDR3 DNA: TGTGCCAGTAGTATCGAGTTCCGGAGATCCGAGCAGTACTTC; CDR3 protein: CASSIEFRRSEQYF
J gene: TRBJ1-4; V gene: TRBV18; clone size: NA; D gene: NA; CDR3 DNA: TGTGCCAGCTCACCCTCGGGTGAAAAACTGTTTTTT; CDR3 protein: CASSPSGEKLFF
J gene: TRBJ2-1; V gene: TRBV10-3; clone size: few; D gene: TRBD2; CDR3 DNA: TGTGCCATCAGGAGGACTAGCGGGAGTGGTGAGCAGTTCTTC; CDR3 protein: CAIRRTSGSGEQFF
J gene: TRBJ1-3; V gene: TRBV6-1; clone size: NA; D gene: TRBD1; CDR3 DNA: TGTGCCAGCATATTAGACAGGGCTGGAAACACCATATATTTT; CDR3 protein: CASILDRAGNTIYF
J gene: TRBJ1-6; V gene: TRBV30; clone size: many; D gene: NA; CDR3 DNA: TGTGCCTGGAGTTTCGAGTCGAGCTCCTATAATTCACCCCTCCACTTT; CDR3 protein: CAWSFESSSYNSPLHF
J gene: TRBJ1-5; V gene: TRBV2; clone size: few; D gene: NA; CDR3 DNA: TGTGCCAGCACCCGGTCGGGGAATCAGCCCCAGCATTTT; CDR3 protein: CASTRSGNQPQHF
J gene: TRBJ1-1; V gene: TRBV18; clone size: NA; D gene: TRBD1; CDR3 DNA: TGTGCCAGCTCACCAGACAGGGGGAGCACTGAAGCTTTCTTT; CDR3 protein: CASSPDRGSTEAFF